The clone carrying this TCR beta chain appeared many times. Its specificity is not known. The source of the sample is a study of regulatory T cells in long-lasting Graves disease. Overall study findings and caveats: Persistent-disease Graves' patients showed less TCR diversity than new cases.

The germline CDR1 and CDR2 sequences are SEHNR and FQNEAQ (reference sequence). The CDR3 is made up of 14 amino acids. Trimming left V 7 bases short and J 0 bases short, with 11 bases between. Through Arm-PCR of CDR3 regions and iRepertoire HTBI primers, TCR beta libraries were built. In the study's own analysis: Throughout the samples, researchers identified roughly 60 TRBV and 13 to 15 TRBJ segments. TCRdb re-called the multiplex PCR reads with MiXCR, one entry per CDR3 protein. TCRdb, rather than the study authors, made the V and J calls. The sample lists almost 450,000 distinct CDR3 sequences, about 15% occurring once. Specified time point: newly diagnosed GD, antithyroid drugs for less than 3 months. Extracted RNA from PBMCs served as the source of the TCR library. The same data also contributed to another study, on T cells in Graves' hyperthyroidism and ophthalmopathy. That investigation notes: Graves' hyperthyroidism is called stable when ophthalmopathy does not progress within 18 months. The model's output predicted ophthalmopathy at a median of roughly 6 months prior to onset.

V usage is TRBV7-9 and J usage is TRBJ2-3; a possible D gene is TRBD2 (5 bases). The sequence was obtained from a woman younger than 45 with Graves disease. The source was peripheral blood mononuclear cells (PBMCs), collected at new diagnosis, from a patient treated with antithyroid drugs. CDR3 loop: CASKRISSTDTQYF. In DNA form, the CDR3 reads TGTGCCAGCAAGCGGATCTCTAGCACAGATACGCAGTATTTT.